Listed below are T cell receptor beta chains from one sample, sequenced in a study of sequential checkpoint blockade in melanoma. The protocol was immunoSEQ multiplex PCR, while the TCRdb copy is restricted to in-frame clones and leaves out a portion. The sample contains around 19,000 clones, roughly 82% of which appear only once. Sequenced material: CD8+ T cells sorted from blood (inferred from file names), taken from a patient given nivolumab and ipilimumab in sequence. These receptors all stem from a human donor with melanoma. CDR3s include the opening cysteine and the closing phenylalanine or tryptophan.

V gene: TRBV4-2; J gene: TRBJ1-1; CDR3 protein: CASSLGHNTEAFF
V gene: TRBV9; J gene: TRBJ1-1; CDR3 protein: CASSKPGQGNTEAFF
V gene: TRBV28; J gene: TRBJ1-1; CDR3 protein: CASSFRAEAFF
V gene: TRBV7-9; J gene: TRBJ2-7; CDR3 protein: CASRGDRLYEQYF
V gene: TRBV5-6; J gene: TRBJ1-5; CDR3 protein: CASSLGGVQPQHF
V gene: TRBV19; J gene: TRBJ1-5; CDR3 protein: CASMITGLSYQPQHF
V gene: TRBV25-1; J gene: TRBJ1-1; CDR3 protein: CASSGLTGDTEAFF
V gene: TRBV6-6; J gene: TRBJ2-5; CDR3 protein: CASSYVRGQETQYF
V gene: TRBV5-6; J gene: TRBJ1-1; CDR3 protein: CASSALTGLEAFF
V gene: TRBV21-1; J gene: TRBJ1-1; CDR3 protein: CASSKEGAMNTEAFF
V gene: TRBV9; J gene: TRBJ2-1; CDR3 protein: CASSLRLSGARGGEQFF
V gene: TRBV10-1; J gene: TRBJ2-3; CDR3 protein: CASSDFRLAGGTDTQYF
V gene: TRBV2; J gene: TRBJ1-4; CDR3 protein: CASSEGTATNEKLFF
V gene: TRBV9; J gene: TRBJ1-1; CDR3 protein: CASSEGSRGELNTEAFF
V gene: TRBV9; J gene: TRBJ2-5; CDR3 protein: CASSTGAHLGETQYF
V gene: TRBV18; J gene: TRBJ2-1; CDR3 protein: CASSPPRSPTYNEQFF
V gene: TRBV19; J gene: TRBJ2-7; CDR3 protein: CASSIRTVNYEQYF
V gene: TRBV28; J gene: TRBJ1-1; CDR3 protein: CASSLRDRGLNTEAFF
V gene: TRBV25-1; J gene: TRBJ1-6; CDR3 protein: CASSWDRDNSPLHF
V gene: TRBV7-8; J gene: TRBJ2-7; CDR3 protein: CASLRGGVYEQYF
V gene: TRBV15; J gene: TRBJ2-5; CDR3 protein: CATSRETNQETQYF
V gene: TRBV6-5; J gene: TRBJ1-1; CDR3 protein: CASSYSPRGVEAFF
V gene: TRBV7-9; J gene: TRBJ1-4; CDR3 protein: CASSSQTFPEKLFF
V gene: TRBV4-2; J gene: TRBJ1-1; CDR3 protein: CASSQRGEVWPEAFF
V gene: TRBV4-3; J gene: TRBJ2-1; CDR3 protein: CASSQDRGGNNEQFF
V gene: TRBV7-9; J gene: TRBJ1-1; CDR3 protein: CASSVPGQGPMSAEAFF
V gene: TRBV9; J gene: TRBJ2-3; CDR3 protein: CASSPSGGLTDTQYF
V gene: TRBV19; J gene: TRBJ1-2; CDR3 protein: CASSRSYGYTF
V gene: TRBV4-3; J gene: TRBJ1-3; CDR3 protein: CASSQDSLSGNTIYF
V gene: TRBV7-2; J gene: TRBJ1-4; CDR3 protein: CASSRGQVAGKLFF
V gene: TRBV7-8; J gene: TRBJ2-3; CDR3 protein: CASSSPTPSGGSTDTQYF
V gene: TRBV13; J gene: TRBJ1-5; CDR3 protein: CASSLWGQDNQPQHF
V gene: TRBV5-1; J gene: TRBJ2-3; CDR3 protein: CASRPPNTRDTDTQYF